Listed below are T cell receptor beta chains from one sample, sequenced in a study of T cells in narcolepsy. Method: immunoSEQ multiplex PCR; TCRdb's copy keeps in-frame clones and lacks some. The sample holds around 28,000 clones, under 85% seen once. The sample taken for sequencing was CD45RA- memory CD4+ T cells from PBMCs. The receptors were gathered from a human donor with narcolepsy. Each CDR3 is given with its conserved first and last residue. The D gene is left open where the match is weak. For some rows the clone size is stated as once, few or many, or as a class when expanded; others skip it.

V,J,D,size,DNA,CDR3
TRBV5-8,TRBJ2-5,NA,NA,TGTGCCAGCAGCTTAAACAGTCTCCAAGAGACCCAGTACTTC,CASSLNSLQETQYF
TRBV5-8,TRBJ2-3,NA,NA,TGTGCCAGCGGTCGATTCACAGATACGCAGTATTTT,CASGRFTDTQYF
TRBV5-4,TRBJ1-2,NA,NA,TGTGCCAGCAGCCCGAGGAAGTCGGACTATGGCTACACCTTC,CASSPRKSDYGYTF
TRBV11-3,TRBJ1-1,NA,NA,TGTGCCAGCAGCTTAGGGGTCACTGAAGCTTTCTTT,CASSLGVTEAFF
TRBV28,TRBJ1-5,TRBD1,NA,TGTGCCAGCAGGACAGGGGGTCTTAGCAATCAGCCCCAGCATTTT,CASRTGGLSNQPQHF
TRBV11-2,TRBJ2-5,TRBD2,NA,TGTGCCAGCAGCTGGGGACTAGCGGGGAAAGAGACCCAGTACTTC,CASSWGLAGKETQYF
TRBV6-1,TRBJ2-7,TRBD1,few,TGTGCCAGCAGCGTGGACAGGATGGGCGAGCAGTACTTC,CASSVDRMGEQYF
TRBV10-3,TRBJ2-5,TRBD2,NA,TGTGCCATCACCCATACTACCAGCGGGGGGCCCGAGACCCAGTACTTC,CAITHTTSGGPETQYF
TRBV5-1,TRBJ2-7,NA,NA,TGCGCCAGCAGAAACTTAGGGACCTACGAGCAGTACTTC,CASRNLGTYEQYF
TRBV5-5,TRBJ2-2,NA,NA,TGTGCCAGCAGCTTGCAAGACGGTTTGGCCGGGGAGCTGTTTTTT,CASSLQDGLAGELFF
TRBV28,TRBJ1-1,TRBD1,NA,TGTGCCAGCAGTGGACAGGGTGGGGGTACTGAAGCTTTCTTT,CASSGQGGGTEAFF
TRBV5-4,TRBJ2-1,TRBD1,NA,TGTGCCAGCAGCTTGGCCGGGGGACAGGGGGTCGATGAGCAGTTCTTC,CASSLAGGQGVDEQFF
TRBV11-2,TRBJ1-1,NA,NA,TGTGCCAGCAGGTTTGGGCTGGGGGGGGCTGGCACTGAAGCTTTCTTT,CASRFGLGGAGTEAFF
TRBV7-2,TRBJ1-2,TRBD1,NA,TGTGCCAGCAGCGAGCTGACAGGGAAGTATGGCTACACCTTC,CASSELTGKYGYTF
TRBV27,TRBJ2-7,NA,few,TGTGCCAGCAGTTTACGCCCCCGCCAGGAGGTCTACGAGCAGTACTTC,CASSLRPRQEVYEQYF
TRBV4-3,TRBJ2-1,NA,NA,TGCGCCAGCAGCCAAGATCTTTCCGGGGCTCGGTTCTTC,CASSQDLSGARFF
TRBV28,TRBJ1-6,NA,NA,TGTGCCAGCACGCGACTGAATTCACCCCTCCACTTT,CASTRLNSPLHF
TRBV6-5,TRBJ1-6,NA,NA,TGTGCCAGCAGTTACCGGGGTGAAAATTCACCCCTCCACTTT,CASSYRGENSPLHF
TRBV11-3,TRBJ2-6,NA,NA,TGTGCCAGCAGCCAGGACAGTACTTCTGGGGCCAACGTCCTGACTTTC,CASSQDSTSGANVLTF
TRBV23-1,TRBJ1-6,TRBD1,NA,TGCGCCAGCAGGCATACCGGGACAGACCATTCACCCCTCCACTTT,CASRHTGTDHSPLHF
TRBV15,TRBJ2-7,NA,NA,TGTGCCACCAGCAGAGATAGTTCGGGGAAATACGAGCAGTACTTC,CATSRDSSGKYEQYF
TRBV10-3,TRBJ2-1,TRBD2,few,TGTGCCATCAGTGATGGGACTAGCAATGAGCAGTTCTTC,CAISDGTSNEQFF
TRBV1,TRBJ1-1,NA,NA,TGCACCAGCAGCTCGGACAGGATGAACACTGAAGCTTTCTTT,CTSSSDRMNTEAFF
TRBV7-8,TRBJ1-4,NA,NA,TGTGCCAGCAGCCCCTTCCCCAGGGGATCTCGGGCAACTAATGAAAAACTGTTTTTT,CASSPFPRGSRATNEKLFF
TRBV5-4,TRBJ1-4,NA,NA,TGTGCCAGCAGCTTGGCCGGCAGGGCGGAGGAAAAACTGTTTTTT,CASSLAGRAEEKLFF
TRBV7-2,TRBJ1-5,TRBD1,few,TGTGCCAGCACCAAGGGTGGGACAGATAATCAGCCCCAGCATTTT,CASTKGGTDNQPQHF
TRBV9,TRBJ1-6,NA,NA,TGTGCCAGCAGGGCGGGGGGGGAGAGGCATTCACCCCTCCACTTT,CASRAGGERHSPLHF
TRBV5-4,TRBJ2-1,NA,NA,TGTGCCAGCAGCTTGCAAGGGGGTAGCAATGAGCAGTTCTTC,CASSLQGGSNEQFF
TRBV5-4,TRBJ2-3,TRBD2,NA,TGTGCCAGCAGCCCTCGGGGGGGCGATGTCGATACGCAGTATTTT,CASSPRGGDVDTQYF
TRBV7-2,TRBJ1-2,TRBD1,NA,TGTGCCAGCAGCTTAGCGCAGGGGGCGGACTATGGCTACACCTTC,CASSLAQGADYGYTF
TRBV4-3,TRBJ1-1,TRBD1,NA,TGCGCCAGCAGCCAAATGACAGGGGGCTCGAACACTAAAGCTTTCTTT,CASSQMTGGSNTKAFF
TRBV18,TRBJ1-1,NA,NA,TGTGCCAGCTCATTATCCCGGGCCGACACTGAAGCTTTCTTT,CASSLSRADTEAFF
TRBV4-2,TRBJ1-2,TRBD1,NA,TGTGCCAGCAGCCAAGATAGTTCAGGGGGCTCAGCCTATGGCTACACCTTC,CASSQDSSGGSAYGYTF
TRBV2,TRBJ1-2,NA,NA,TGTGCCAGCAATATCAATCAGCAGAGCTATGGCTACACCTTC,CASNINQQSYGYTF
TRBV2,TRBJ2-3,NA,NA,TGTGCCAGCCGCCCCACGGGGCTCCCGGGAGATACGCAGTATTTT,CASRPTGLPGDTQYF
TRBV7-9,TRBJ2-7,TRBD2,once,TGTGCCAGCAGCCTAGGGACTAGCGGGAATTTTTACGAGCAGTACTTC,CASSLGTSGNFYEQYF
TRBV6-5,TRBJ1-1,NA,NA,TGTGCCAGCAGTTACGGACCCCAGGAAGCTTTCTTT,CASSYGPQEAFF
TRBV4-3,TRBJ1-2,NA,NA,TGCGCCAGCAGCCCTGGGGCTCGTGGGTTTCACTATGGCTACACCTTC,CASSPGARGFHYGYTF
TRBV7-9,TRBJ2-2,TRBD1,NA,TGTGCCAGCAGCGATGGACAGGGCCCGGGCACCGGGGAGCTGTTTTTT,CASSDGQGPGTGELFF
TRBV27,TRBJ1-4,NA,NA,TGTGCCAGCAGTTTATTTCAGGCCAGGGCTGAAAAACTGTTTTTT,CASSLFQARAEKLFF
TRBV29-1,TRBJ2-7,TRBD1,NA,TGCAGCGTTGAGGGACGGGGACAGGGGACCTACGAGCAGTACTTC,CSVEGRGQGTYEQYF
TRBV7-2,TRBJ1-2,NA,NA,TGTGCCAGCAGCCCAAACGGGGTTGGAGGCTACACCTTC,CASSPNGVGGYTF